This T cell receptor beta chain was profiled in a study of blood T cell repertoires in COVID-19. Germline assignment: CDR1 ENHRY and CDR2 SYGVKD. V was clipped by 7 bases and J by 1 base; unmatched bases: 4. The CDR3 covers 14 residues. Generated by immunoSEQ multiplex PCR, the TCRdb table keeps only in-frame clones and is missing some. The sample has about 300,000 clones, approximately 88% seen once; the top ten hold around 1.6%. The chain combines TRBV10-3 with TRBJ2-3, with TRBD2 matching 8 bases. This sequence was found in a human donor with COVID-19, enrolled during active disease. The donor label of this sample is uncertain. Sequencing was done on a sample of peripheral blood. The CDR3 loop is CAITPAGGTDTQYF. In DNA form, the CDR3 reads TGTGCCATCACCCCAGCGGGGGGCACAGATACGCAGTATTTT.